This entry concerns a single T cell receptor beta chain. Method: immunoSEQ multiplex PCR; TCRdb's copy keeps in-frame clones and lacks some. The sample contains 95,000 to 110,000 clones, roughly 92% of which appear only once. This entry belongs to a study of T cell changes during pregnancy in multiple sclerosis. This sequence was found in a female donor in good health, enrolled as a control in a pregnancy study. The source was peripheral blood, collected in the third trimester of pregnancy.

The CDR3 nucleotides are TGTGCCATCAGTGAAGGAGGTCAAGCCCAGCATTTT. Translating it yields CAISEGGQAQHF. The chain recombines TRBV10-3 with TRBJ1-5; no reliable D call. V was pared by 3 bases and J by 11 bases, with 11 bases between. The CDR3 loop spans 12 amino acids. Germline V CDR1 and CDR2: ENHRY, SYGVKD.